The next 27 T cell receptor beta chains were all read from a single sample in a study of OX40 agonist ivuxolimab in advanced cancers. Repertoires were generated with immunoSEQ multiplex PCR, while TCRdb's copy carries only in-frame clones and drops some. This sample has around 60,000 clones; around 75% occur once, and the top ten carry roughly 1.2%. Sequencing was performed on CD4+ or CD8+ T cells sorted from blood, taken in a trial of the OX40 agonist ivuxolimab. These receptors all stem from an adult with an advanced solid tumor such as melanoma, head and neck, liver or kidney cancer.

This chain joins TRBV7-9 and TRBJ2-1; 11 bases map to TRBD1. The CDR3 is made up of 15 amino acids. The germline V gene has CDR1 SEHNR and CDR2 FQNEAQ (reference sequence). Trimming at V came to 4 bases and at J to 8 bases, leaving 7 bases not matched to a gene. The CDR3 is CASSYRDRGVHEQFF. Written as DNA, the CDR3 is TGTGCCAGCAGCTACCGGGACAGGGGGGTCCATGAGCAGTTCTTC.

This rearrangement joins TRBV28 to TRBJ1-3, with 8 positions matching TRBD1. The CDR3 covers 15 residues. CDR1 and CDR2 from the germline V gene are MDHEN and SYDVKM. V lost 10 bases to trimming and J lost 2 bases; unmatched junction nucleotides: 10. CDR3 loop: CATSQGGNTGNTIYF. CDR3 sequence (DNA): TGTGCCACCTCACAGGGGGGAAACACTGGAAACACCATATATTTT. Filled out from reference TRBV28 and TRBJ1-3, the complete variable domain reads DVKVTQSSRYLVKRTGEKVFLECVQDMDHENMFWYRQDPGLGLRLIYFSYDVKMKEKGDIPEGYSVSREKKERFSLILESASTNQTSMYLCATSQGGNTGNTIYFGEGSWLTVV.

In this sample, this clone turned up once. The CDR3 bases are TGCAGCGTTGAAGGGGACAGGGGCACCTACGAGCAGTACTTC. Protein sequence: CSVEGDRGTYEQYF. The rearrangement links TRBV29-1 to TRBJ2-7; 10 bases map to TRBD1. CDR1 is SQVTM and CDR2 is ANQGSEA in the germline V gene. This CDR3 region has 14 residues. V was pared by 1 base and J by 2 bases, with 2 bases of the junction left unmatched.

The gene calls are TRBV6-5 and TRBJ2-7; D is possibly TRBD1 (6 bases). V gave up 0 bases and J gave up 5 bases, with 14 bases separating them. This CDR3 is 15 amino acids long. Germline V gene lookup returns CDR1 MNHEY and CDR2 SVGAGI. The CDR3: CASSYSRDTTHEQYF. CDR3 DNA: TGTGCCAGCAGTTACTCCCGGGACACGACCCACGAGCAGTACTTC.

The V gene is TRBV11-3, the J gene TRBJ1-3; tentative D call: TRBD1 (5 bases). The V end was cut by 1 base, the J end by 3 bases, with 13 bases between. The CDR3 sequence is 16 residues long. Germline V gene data show CDR1 as SGHNT and CDR2 as YENEEA. The CDR3 here is CASSLVGRRGGNTIYF. The CDR3 DNA sequence: TGTGCCAGCAGCTTAGTTGGCAGGAGGGGTGGAAACACCATATATTTT.

The CDR3: CASGAPGRRETQYF. The CDR3 region has the DNA TGTGCCAGCGGGGCCCCAGGGCGACGGGAGACCCAGTACTTC. The rearrangement links TRBV28 to TRBJ2-5; tentative D call: TRBD1 (5 bases). V shed 8 bases and J shed 5 bases, with 18 bases lying between them. The length of the CDR3 is 14 residues. Per germline, CDR1 MDHEN and CDR2 SYDVKM.

The chain joins TRBV14 to TRBJ1-5; D unresolved. The germline V and J ends were trimmed by 4 bases and 2 bases, with 15 bases remaining between them. Germline loops: CDR1 SGHDN, CDR2 FVKESK. This CDR3 contains 16 residues. The CDR3 DNA reads TGTGCCAGCAGCCTCCCCCCGGGAGGTTGCAATCAGCCCCAGCATTTT. Protein: CASSLPPGGCNQPQHF.

The chain carries TRBV2 and TRBJ1-5; possibly TRBD1 for D (6 bases). The CDR3 consists of 14 residues. Germline loops: CDR1 SNHLY, CDR2 FYNNEI. V was pared by 3 bases and J by 2 bases, with 8 bases between. CDR3 coding DNA: TGTGCCAGCAGTGACGGGGGCGGCAATCAGCCCCAGCATTTT. Translation: CASSDGGGNQPQHF.

This sequence joins TRBV15 and TRBJ2-3, with D possibly matching TRBD1 (5 bases). CDR3 size: 14 residues. From germline, CDR1 is LNHNV and CDR2 YYDKDF (reference sequence). Deletions cut 3 bases from V and 2 bases from J, with 9 bases between. The CDR3: CATSRRQFTDTQYF. For the CDR3, the DNA is TGTGCCACCAGCAGGAGACAGTTCACAGATACGCAGTATTTT.

The CDR3: CASSVVLSGRKGETQYF. The CDR3 nucleotides read TGTGCCAGCAGCGTAGTCCTTAGCGGGAGAAAGGGGGAGACCCAGTACTTC. The chain employs TRBV9 and TRBJ2-5; 9 bases line up with TRBD2. Trimming removed 0 bases from V and 5 bases from J; junction bases left unmatched: 11. The CDR3 sequence is 17 residues long. Germline lookup yields CDR1 SGDLS and CDR2 YYNGEE.

This clone was observed a few times. The rearrangement joins TRBV2 to TRBJ2-3, with D unresolved. CDR3 size: 15 residues. V lost 1 base, J lost 0 bases, and 8 bases lay in between. Germline-derived CDR1 and CDR2 are SNHLY and FYNNEI. As DNA, the CDR3 is TGTGCCAGCAGTGAAGTAACGACGAGCACAGATACGCAGTATTTT. Its translation: CASSEVTTSTDTQYF.

This chain joins TRBV19 and TRBJ2-3, with D unresolved. The CDR3 spans 14 residues. V lost 8 bases to trimming and J lost 2 bases, with 14 bases between them. CDR1 is LNHDA, CDR2 SQIVND, per germline (reference sequence). The CDR3 loop is CASGVGRTTDTQYF. The CDR3 nucleotides read TGTGCCAGTGGAGTGGGCAGGACCACAGATACGCAGTATTTT.

This chain's CDR3 is CSVVRGGQETQYF. CDR3 nucleotides: TGCAGCGTTGTCAGGGGCGGACAAGAGACCCAGTACTTC. The chain carries TRBV29-1 and TRBJ2-5; maybe TRBD1 (6 bases). The CDR3 totals 13 residues. Germline CDR1 reads SQVTM; CDR2 reads ANQGSEA. Trimming removed 4 bases at V and 2 bases at J, with 11 bases between.

Only a few counts were recorded for this clone. The rearrangement uses TRBV5-4 and TRBJ2-1, with TRBD1 matching over 9 bases. Trimming removed 6 bases from V and 5 bases from J; junction bases left unmatched: 3. The CDR3 is made up of 13 amino acids. Germline values: CDR1 SGHNT, CDR2 YYREEE (reference sequence). The CDR3 nucleotides read TGTGCCAGCAAAACAGGGGGCGACAATGAGCAGTTCTTC. Translated, it gives CASKTGGDNEQFF.

J is TRBJ2-7 and V is TRBV28, with 10 bases fitting TRBD1. CDR1 is MDHEN and CDR2 is SYDVKM in the germline V gene. The CDR3 length is 15 residues. The V gene end was trimmed by 4 bases and the J gene end by 5 bases; junction bases not matched to a gene: 8. The CDR3 DNA follows: TGTGCCAGCAGTTCCTATGGGACAGGGGTAAACGAGCAGTACTTC. Protein: CASSSYGTGVNEQYF.

In its sample, this clone was seen once. This chain links TRBV21-1 with TRBJ1-6; TRBD1 is the table's D call, not checked against the DNA. TRBV21-1 is deemed a pseudogene. The CDR3 is 16 residues long. CDR3 region: CASSHRDRGRNSPLHF. CDR3 in DNA: TGTGCCAGCAGCCACCGGGACAGGGGTCGTAATTCACCCCTCCACTTT.

DNA for the CDR3: TGTGCCAGTAGTAGGGGGGTCGGAAAGACCCAGTACTTC. Translated: CASSRGVGKTQYF. The chain joins TRBV19 to TRBJ2-5; possible D gene TRBD2, 6 bases. V lost 4 bases, J lost 6 bases, and 12 bases lay in between. The CDR3 has 13 residues. The germline V gene encodes CDR1 LNHDA and CDR2 SQIVND (reference sequence).

The chain combines TRBV7-8 with TRBJ2-7; D gene unclear. The CDR3 length is 14 residues. Looked up from germline, CDR1 is SGHVS and CDR2 is FQNEAQ. Between the trimmed V and J ends, which lost 0 bases and 5 bases, there was a span of 11 bases. In DNA form, the CDR3 reads TGTGCCAGCAGCTTAGCGCGGCGTGTGCACGAGCAGTACTTC. As protein: CASSLARRVHEQYF.

The V call is TRBV6-1, the J call TRBJ2-5; D unresolved. From germline, CDR1 is MNHNS and CDR2 SASEGT. Trimming left V 6 bases short and J 5 bases short, with 10 bases between. The CDR3 is 12 residues long. The CDR3 spells CASSLVGETQYF. The CDR3 nucleotides are TGTGCCAGCAGCCTAGTAGGGGAGACCCAGTACTTC.

The rearrangement links TRBV11-3 to TRBJ1-2; D uncertain. The CDR3 length is 16 residues. V was cut by 4 bases and J by 2 bases, with 17 bases left in between. Germline CDR1 is SGHNT and CDR2 is YENEEA. Here the CDR3 reads CASSSVFSAANYGYTF. The CDR3 bases are TGTGCCAGCAGCTCCGTTTTCTCCGCCGCCAACTATGGCTACACCTTC.

The rearrangement links TRBV2 to TRBJ2-5, with TRBD2 matching 8 bases. This CDR3 comprises 13 residues. Unmatched junction bases numbered 4, after V lost 4 bases and J lost 6 bases. Per the germline V gene, CDR1 is SNHLY and CDR2 is FYNNEI. CDR3 coding DNA: TGTGCCAGCAGTGTGGGACTAGAAAAGACCCAGTACTTC. Protein: CASSVGLEKTQYF.

This rearrangement joins TRBV18 to TRBJ2-7; TRBD2 aligns across 10 bases. CDR1 and CDR2 (germline): KGHSH, LQKENI. The CDR3 has 14 residues. V was clipped by 4 bases and J by 3 bases; unmatched bases: 3. CDR3 sequence: CASSRASGGYEQYF. The CDR3 region has the DNA TGTGCCAGCTCACGGGCTAGCGGGGGCTACGAGCAGTACTTC.

The genes are TRBV13 and TRBJ2-5, with D perhaps TRBD1 (5 bases). Germline V CDR1 and CDR2: PRHDT, FYEKMQ (reference sequence). The CDR3 runs 14 residues. V lost 6 bases and J lost 5, with 16 bases in between. The CDR3 sequence: CASSLTGDGETQYF. The CDR3 nucleotides read TGTGCCAGCAGTCTCACAGGTGATGGGGAGACCCAGTACTTC.

In this sample, this clone turned up a few times. This rearrangement joins TRBV18 to TRBJ1-4; D is ambiguous. The CDR3 is made up of 12 amino acids. Trimming took 3 bases from V and 2 from J, leaving 1 base between them. CDR1 KGHSH and CDR2 LQKENI come from the germline V gene. The CDR3 DNA reads TGTGCCAGCTCACCCACTAATGAAAAACTGTTTTTT. It codes for CASSPTNEKLFF.

This clone occurred once. The chain combines TRBV21-1 with TRBJ2-3. TRBV21-1 is marked as a pseudogene. The length of the CDR3 is 11 residues. The DNA for the CDR3 is TGTGCCAGCAGCAATAAACATACGCAGTATTTT. Translated, it gives CASSNKHTQYF.

This chain's CDR3 is CASSLRLAVQETQYF. CDR3 coding DNA: TGTGCCAGCAGCTTACGACTAGCGGTACAAGAGACCCAGTACTTC. The V gene is TRBV11-2, the J gene TRBJ2-5; 9 bases match TRBD2. The ends lost 2 bases at V and 2 bases at J; junction bases unmatched: 3. CDR1 is SGHAT, CDR2 FQNNGV, per germline. The CDR3 is 15 amino acids.

This chain uses TRBV6-1 with TRBJ1-2, with D possibly being TRBD1 (5 bases). CDR1 and CDR2 from the germline V gene are MNHNS and SASEGT. V dropped 6 bases and J dropped 7 bases, with 15 bases sitting between them. The CDR3 has 13 residues. This CDR3 reads CASSLEGRLGYTF. The CDR3 region has the DNA TGTGCCAGCAGCCTAGAGGGGAGGCTTGGCTACACCTTC.